Sequencing of this TCR beta chain was carried out in a study of shared clonotypes between healthy human individuals. Methods used by the authors: Junction-only sequences without quality scores came from ImmunoSEQ, so filtering differed. Sequencing was performed with immunoSEQ multiplex PCR; in TCRdb, only in-frame clones are kept and a portion is missing. V, J and clone size are taken as reported in that table, and D and trimming were inferred from the DNA itself. The sample includes approximately 2,200,000 clones, about 92% seen only once; the top ten take 1.7%. Naive CD8 cells comprised CD45RO-negative, CCR7-positively selected cells, excluding terminally differentiated effector memory CD45RA+ cells. Trimming removed 2 bases from V and 6 bases from J; junction bases left unmatched: 9. Germline CDR1 and CDR2: SEHNR and FQNEAQ (reference sequence). CDR3 length: 16 amino acids.

The sequence was collected from a man aged 18 to 30 in good health. Some clones in this sample may be carry-over from other donors' samples. The chain combines TRBV7-9 with TRBJ2-3; the match to TRBD2 covers 9 bases. Sequences were obtained from naive CD8+ T cells from PBMCs. The CDR3 is CASSLSLAGLADTQYF. CDR3 in DNA: TGTGCCAGCAGCTTAAGTCTAGCGGGACTGGCGGATACGCAGTATTTT.